This TCR beta chain is from a study of blood T cells in healthy people across ages. V lost 5 bases and J lost 6, with 10 bases in between. The CDR3 has 13 amino acids. Germline V gene sequence: CDR1 SEHNR, CDR2 FQNEAQ (reference sequence). A second PCR of roughly 7 to 11 cycles used a sample-barcoded 5' primer and a J-beta primer mix. Via MiXCR, TCRdb re-called the 5' RACE reads, giving one row per CDR3 protein. The repertoire holds some 900,000 distinct CDR3 sequences, with around 46% as singletons. The origin of this receptor is a man younger than 45 in good health. The specimen sequenced was blood. The chain has TRBV7-9 and TRBJ2-2; D assignment may be TRBD1 or TRBD2 (5 bases each). The CDR3 here is CASSPGTAGELFF. CDR3 bases: TGTGCCAGCAGCCCAGGGACCGCCGGGGAGCTGTTTTTT.